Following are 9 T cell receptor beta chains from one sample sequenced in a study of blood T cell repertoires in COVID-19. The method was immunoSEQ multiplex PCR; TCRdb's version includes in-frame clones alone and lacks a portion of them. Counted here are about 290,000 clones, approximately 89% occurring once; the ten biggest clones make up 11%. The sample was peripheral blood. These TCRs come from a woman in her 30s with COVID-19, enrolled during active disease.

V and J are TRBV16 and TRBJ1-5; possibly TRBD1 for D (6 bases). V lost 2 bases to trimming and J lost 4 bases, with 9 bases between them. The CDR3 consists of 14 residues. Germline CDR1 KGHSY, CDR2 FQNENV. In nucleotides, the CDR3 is TGTGCCAGCAGCCAAATCAGGGGTAATCAGCCCCAGCATTTT. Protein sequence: CASSQIRGNQPQHF.

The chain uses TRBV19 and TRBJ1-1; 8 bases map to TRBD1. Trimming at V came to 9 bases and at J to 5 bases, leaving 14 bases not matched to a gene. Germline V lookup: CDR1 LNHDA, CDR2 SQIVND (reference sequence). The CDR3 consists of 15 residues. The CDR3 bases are TGTGCCAGCACAGGGAGTGGACAGGGCAAAACTGAAGCTTTCTTT. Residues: CASTGSGQGKTEAFF.

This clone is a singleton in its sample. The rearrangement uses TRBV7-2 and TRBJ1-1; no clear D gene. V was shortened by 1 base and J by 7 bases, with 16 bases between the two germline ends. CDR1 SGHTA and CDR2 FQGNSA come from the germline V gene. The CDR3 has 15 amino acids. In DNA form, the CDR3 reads TGTGCCAGCAGCTTAGTCGGCGGCTTTTTCGGTGAAGCTTTCTTT. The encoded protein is CASSLVGGFFGEAFF.

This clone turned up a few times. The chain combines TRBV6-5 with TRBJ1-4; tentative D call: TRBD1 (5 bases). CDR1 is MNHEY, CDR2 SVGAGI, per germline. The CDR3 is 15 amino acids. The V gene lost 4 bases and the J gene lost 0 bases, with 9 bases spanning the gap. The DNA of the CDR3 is TGTGCCAGCAGTTCCGGACATCCAACTAATGAAAAACTGTTTTTT. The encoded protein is CASSSGHPTNEKLFF.

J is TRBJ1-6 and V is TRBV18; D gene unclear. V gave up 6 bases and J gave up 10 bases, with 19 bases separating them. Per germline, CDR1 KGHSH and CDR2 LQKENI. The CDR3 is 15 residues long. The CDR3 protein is CASSPRDLGESPLHF. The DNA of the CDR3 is TGTGCCAGCTCTCCGAGAGACCTAGGCGAATCACCCCTCCACTTT.

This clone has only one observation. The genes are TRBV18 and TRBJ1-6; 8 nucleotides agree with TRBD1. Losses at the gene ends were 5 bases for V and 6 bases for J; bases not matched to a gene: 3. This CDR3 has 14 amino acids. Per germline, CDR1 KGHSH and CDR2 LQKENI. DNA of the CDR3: TGTGCCAGCTCATTGACAGGGGTTAATTCACCCCTCCACTTT. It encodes CASSLTGVNSPLHF.

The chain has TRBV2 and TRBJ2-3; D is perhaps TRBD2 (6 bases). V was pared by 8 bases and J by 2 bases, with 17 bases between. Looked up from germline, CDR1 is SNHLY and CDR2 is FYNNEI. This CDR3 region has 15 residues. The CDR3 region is CASGPRGALTDTQYF. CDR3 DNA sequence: TGTGCCAGCGGTCCCCGCGGGGCCCTCACAGATACGCAGTATTTT.

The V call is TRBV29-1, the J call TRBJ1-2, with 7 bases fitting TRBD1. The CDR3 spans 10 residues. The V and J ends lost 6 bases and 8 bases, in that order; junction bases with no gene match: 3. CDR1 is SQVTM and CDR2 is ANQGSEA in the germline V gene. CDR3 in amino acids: CSVYRGGYTF. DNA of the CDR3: TGCAGCGTCTACAGGGGAGGCTACACCTTC.

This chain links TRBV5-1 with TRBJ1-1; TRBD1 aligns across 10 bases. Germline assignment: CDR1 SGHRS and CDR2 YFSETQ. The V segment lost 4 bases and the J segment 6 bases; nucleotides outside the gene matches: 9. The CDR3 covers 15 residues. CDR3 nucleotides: TGCGCCAGCAGCGGGACAGGGGTTTTCGGGGCTGAAGCTTTCTTT. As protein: CASSGTGVFGAEAFF.